One and the same sample provided the 14 T cell receptor beta chains below, sequenced in a study of blood T cell repertoires in COVID-19. TCRdb's copy holds only in-frame clones and misses some; the assay was immunoSEQ multiplex PCR. The data hold approximately 350,000 clones, with roughly 87% observed a single time. Sequencing input: PBMCs or T cells enriched from blood (not recorded which). All receptors derive from a woman aged 50 to 65 who had recovered from COVID-19.

The genes are TRBV7-2 and TRBJ2-2, with a possible D match to TRBD2 (5 bases). The CDR3 runs to 13 residues. Germline V CDR1 and CDR2: SGHTA, FQGNSA. Trimming cost V 1 base and J 8 bases, with 8 bases left between them. The CDR3 reads CASSLVSGGELFF. The CDR3 DNA is TGTGCCAGCAGCTTAGTTTCGGGGGGGGAGCTGTTTTTT.

The chain links TRBV5-1 to TRBJ1-2, with D maybe TRBD1 (5 bases). This CDR3 is 14 amino acids long. Per the germline V gene, CDR1 is SGHRS and CDR2 is YFSETQ. V lost 4 bases and J lost 5, with 15 bases in between. The CDR3 DNA reads TGCGCCAGCAGCAAGGACCTGACAGTTTATGGCTACACCTTC. Amino acids: CASSKDLTVYGYTF.

The gene calls are TRBV4-1 and TRBJ2-1; D ambiguous. The CDR3 is 13 residues long. CDR1 is MGHRA, CDR2 YSYEKL, per germline. The germline V and J ends were trimmed by 4 bases and 6 bases, with 10 bases remaining between them. CDR3 residues: CASSPFLGNEQFF. As DNA, the CDR3 is TGCGCCAGCAGCCCTTTCCTAGGCAATGAGCAGTTCTTC.

The J gene is TRBJ2-1, the V gene TRBV10-2, with TRBD2 matching 13 bases. The CDR3 has 14 amino acids. After removal of 7 bases from V and 6 bases from J, the junction contained 3 bases not matched to a gene. Germline CDR1 and CDR2: WSHSY and SAAADI. The CDR3 spells CASMGLAGTNEQFF. As DNA, the CDR3 is TGCGCCAGCATGGGACTAGCGGGAACCAATGAGCAGTTCTTC.

The gene calls are TRBV7-9 and TRBJ1-4, with D tentatively TRBD1 (6 bases). Germline V gene lookup returns CDR1 SEHNR and CDR2 FQNEAQ (reference sequence). The CDR3 contains 14 residues. The V gene lost 4 bases and the J gene lost 3 bases, with 9 bases spanning the gap. The CDR3 loop is CASSSGQSNEKLFF. CDR3 coding DNA: TGTGCCAGCAGCTCAGGACAGTCTAATGAAAAACTGTTTTTT.

The chain combines TRBV30 with TRBJ1-1; no firm D call. Germline CDR1 is GTSNPN and CDR2 is SVGIG (reference sequence). Trimming cost V 5 bases and J 1 base, with 8 bases left between them. The CDR3 spans 12 residues. In DNA form, the CDR3 reads TGTGCCTGGGGCCAGCGGAACACTGAAGCTTTCTTT. It specifies CAWGQRNTEAFF. Full variable domain (missing parts from reference TRBV30 and TRBJ1-1): SQTIHQWPATLVQPVGSPLSLECTVEGTSNPNLYWYRQAAGRGLQLLFYSVGIGQISSEVPQNLSASRPQDRQFILSSKKLLLSDSGFYLCAWGQRNTEAFFGQGTRLTVV.

The chain recombines TRBV11-3 with TRBJ2-1, with a tentative D call TRBD1 (6 bases). Trimming shortened V by 4 bases and J by 5 bases, and 15 bases separated the two germline ends. The CDR3 has 15 amino acids. Germline lookup yields CDR1 SGHNT and CDR2 YENEEA. CDR3 sequence reads: CASSSRSGHNNEQFF. In DNA form, the CDR3 reads TGTGCCAGCAGCTCCCGCTCGGGACACAACAATGAGCAGTTCTTC.

This sequence joins TRBV11-2 and TRBJ1-2; the D gene is possibly TRBD1 (5 bases). CDR1 and CDR2 (germline): SGHAT, FQNNGV. CDR3 length equals 16 residues. V was cut by 2 bases and J by 7 bases, with 20 bases left in between. The CDR3, as DNA: TGTGCCAGCAGCTTACCCCGGGACTTTACAAATGGTGGCTACACCTTC. This sequence encodes CASSLPRDFTNGGYTF.

This clone came up once. V usage is TRBV5-4 and J usage is TRBJ2-1; TRBD2 matches at 7 bases. Germline-derived CDR1 and CDR2 are SGHNT and YYREEE (reference sequence). The length of the CDR3 is 16 residues. V was clipped by 0 bases and J by 9 bases; unmatched bases: 12. The CDR3 sequence: CASSLEGRELAIEQFF. CDR3 bases: TGTGCCAGCAGCTTGGAGGGGCGGGAGCTAGCGATTGAGCAGTTCTTC.

In its sample, this clone was seen a few times. The chain recombines TRBV7-6 with TRBJ1-2; 7 bases match TRBD1. Germline CDR1 is SGHVS and CDR2 is FNYEAQ. CDR3 length equals 17 residues. The V gene end was trimmed by 0 bases and the J gene end by 7 bases; junction bases not matched to a gene: 14. The CDR3 is CASSLAPSTGRGGGYTF. In DNA form, the CDR3 reads TGTGCCAGCAGCTTAGCACCTTCGACAGGGCGAGGGGGTGGCTACACCTTC.

The chain has TRBV7-9 and TRBJ1-1; a possible D gene is TRBD1 (6 bases). The CDR3 contains 14 residues. The V end was cut by 8 bases, the J end by 2 bases, with 15 bases between. CDR1 is SEHNR and CDR2 is FQNEAQ in the germline V gene (reference sequence). Written as DNA, the CDR3 is TGTGCCAGCGTCATGGTGGGGGCAAACACTGAAGCTTTCTTT. Translated, it gives CASVMVGANTEAFF.

This chain connects TRBV6-5 to TRBJ1-6, with 8 bases aligning to TRBD1. This CDR3 comprises 13 residues. The ends lost 8 bases at V and 9 bases at J; junction bases unmatched: 6. CDR1 is MNHEY and CDR2 is SVGAGI in the germline V gene. In DNA form, the CDR3 reads TGTGCCAGCTATGGACAGGGAGGTTCACCCCTCCACTTT. Its protein is CASYGQGGSPLHF.

This clone showed up just once. The chain carries TRBV7-9 and TRBJ2-5; 8 nucleotides align to TRBD2. Germline values: CDR1 SEHNR, CDR2 FQNEAQ (reference sequence). The ends lost 5 bases at V and 1 base at J; junction bases unmatched: 9. This CDR3 has 16 residues. The CDR3 loop is CASSLGLAIFQETQYF. CDR3 bases: TGTGCCAGCAGCCTCGGACTAGCAATATTCCAAGAGACCCAGTACTTC.

This chain joins TRBV7-3 and TRBJ1-1; D unclear. Looked up from germline, CDR1 is SGHTA and CDR2 is FQGTGA. The CDR3 has 13 amino acids. Between the trimmed V and J ends, which lost 2 bases and 1 base, there was a span of 5 bases. CDR3 in amino acids: CASSLEGNTEAFF. CDR3 nucleotide sequence: TGTGCCAGCAGCTTAGAGGGGAACACTGAAGCTTTCTTT.